Given below is one TCR beta chain in context. The antigen is undetermined. This sample was included in a study of CD8 T cells in Susac syndrome. Reverse transcription of about 0.5 to 1 ug RNA used random hexamers. With immunoSEQ multiplex PCR, TCR beta CDR3 was amplified across 54 Vbeta and 13 Jbeta. TCRdb analysed the immunoSEQ multiplex PCR reads with MiXCR anew, one entry per CDR3 protein. The repertoire holds about 280,000 distinct CDR3 sequences, roughly 85% seen once, with approximately 0.11% in the top ten. This CDR3 is built from 15 residues. V was pared by 2 bases and J by 2 bases, with 2 bases of the junction left unmatched. CDR1 is SGDLS, CDR2 YYNGEE, per germline. Whole-study results and caveats: As the study acknowledged, the number of individuals in its TCR sequencing and HLA analysis was relatively small.

TEMRA cells were FACS-enriched, unlike CD8+ and CD4+ T cells, which were negatively isolated. This clonotype originated in a human donor with multiple sclerosis. The chain combines TRBV9 with TRBJ2-3; 10 bases align to TRBD2. Sequenced input: CD8+ T cells from PBMCs. CDR3 protein: CASSVSGRPTDTQYF. CDR3 DNA: TGTGCCAGCAGCGTTAGCGGGAGGCCCACAGATACGCAGTATTTT.